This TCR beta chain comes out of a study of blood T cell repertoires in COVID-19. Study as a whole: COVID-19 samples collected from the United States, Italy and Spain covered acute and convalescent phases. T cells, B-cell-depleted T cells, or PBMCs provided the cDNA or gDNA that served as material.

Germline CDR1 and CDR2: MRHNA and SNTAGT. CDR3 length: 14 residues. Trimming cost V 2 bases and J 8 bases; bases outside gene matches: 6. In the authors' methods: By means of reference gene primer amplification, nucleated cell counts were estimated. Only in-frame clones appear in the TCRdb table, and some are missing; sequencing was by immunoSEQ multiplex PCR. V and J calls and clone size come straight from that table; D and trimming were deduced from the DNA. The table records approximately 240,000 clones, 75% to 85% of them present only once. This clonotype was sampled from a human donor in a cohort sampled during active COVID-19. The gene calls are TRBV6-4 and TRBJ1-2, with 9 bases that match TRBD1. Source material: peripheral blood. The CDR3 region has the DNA TGTGCCAGCAGTGACCGGGACAGGGAGGGGGGCTACACCTTC. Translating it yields CASSDRDREGGYTF.